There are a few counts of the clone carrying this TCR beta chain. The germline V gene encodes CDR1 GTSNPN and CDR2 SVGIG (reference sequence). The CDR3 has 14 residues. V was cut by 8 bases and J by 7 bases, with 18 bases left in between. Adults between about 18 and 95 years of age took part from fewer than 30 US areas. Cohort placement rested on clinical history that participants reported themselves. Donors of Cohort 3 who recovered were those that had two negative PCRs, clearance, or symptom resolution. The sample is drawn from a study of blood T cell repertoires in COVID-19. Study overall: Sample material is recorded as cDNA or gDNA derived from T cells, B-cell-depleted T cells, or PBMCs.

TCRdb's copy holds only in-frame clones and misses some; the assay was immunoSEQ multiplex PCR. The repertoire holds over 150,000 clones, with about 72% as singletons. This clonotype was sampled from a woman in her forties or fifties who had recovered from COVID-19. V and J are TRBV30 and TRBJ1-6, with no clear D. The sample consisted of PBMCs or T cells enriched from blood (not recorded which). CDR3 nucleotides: TGTGCCATACAACCCACCTCTAGGAATTCACCCCTCCACTTT. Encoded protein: CAIQPTSRNSPLHF.